This T cell receptor beta chain stems from a study of blood T cell repertoires in COVID-19 (dated by TCRdb to the early 2020s). Study-wide context: Samples covering the acute and convalescent phases of COVID-19 were provided by collaborators in the United States, Italy and Spain. The material from the prospective study consisted of cDNA or gDNA derived from T cells, B-cell-depleted T cells, or PBMCs. Subjects who had been exposed to COVID-19, were actively infected with it, or had recovered from it provided the deeply sampled blood TCRbeta repertoires that made up the dataset. A freely available public database, intended as a resource for researchers studying the immune response to SARS-CoV-2, is where the repertoires were released. The samples were drawn from two sources: the first 160 participants of the ongoing ImmuneRACE study, and 1,000 to 1,500 subjects contributed by 6 global collaborators. A de-identified subject ID, COVID-19 status, age in years and sex were almost always included in the sample metadata. Where HLA class I and class II types were available, the types were taken from metadata supplied by the sample provider, not from assay-based typing.

Comments on this clone: No cognate antigen has been identified for it. Nothing much larger sits one base from this clone, and base qualities are not available.

From the cysteine up to the valine, the CDR3 has a length of 13 residues. Solely the CDR3 DNA is kept, with 39 bases framed from the first base. V is clipped by 7 bases and J by 7 bases, and the sequence between their germline boundaries is 17 bases long. The germline V gene yields ENHRY for CDR1 and SYGVKD for CDR2. Collaborating institutions collected whole blood in K2EDTA tubes following their own protocols. For TCRbeta analysis, collaborators shipped samples as frozen whole blood, isolated PBMCs, or DNA extracted from either of those sample types. The immunoSEQ Assay, a bias-controlled multiplex PCR, was used to amplify TCRbeta CDR3 regions from genomic DNA. Turning to the authors' computational methods: Nucleated cell counts per sample were estimated from amplification of reference gene primers within the assay. Sequence reads were collapsed and filtered to measure the absolute abundance of every unique TCRbeta CDR3 rearrangement. For each sample, productive Simpson clonality was calculated as the square root of Simpson's diversity index over productive rearrangements. This immuneACCESS table, as held by TCRdb, lists in-frame sequences with V and J called but not all clones. Of the missing ones, under half trace to an unresolved V gene in checked studies; the others have no known cause. V and J calls and clone size are as listed in that table; D and trimming were resolved from the DNA. For this sample there are about 200,000 clones; under 90% appear just once. The ten largest account for 5.5% to 7% of the sample.

Overall results and qualifications from the work: The quantity of clinical and demographic metadata differed by source and by participant and was supplied without curation.

Sequenced material: peripheral blood. The source of this sequence is a man aged 80 or over with acute or convalescent COVID-19. The sequence links TRBV10-3 to TRBJ2-7; TRBD2 is a weak D gene call, 5 bases matching. The CDR3 sequence is CAITKTLPGEQYV. The sequence in DNA is TGTGCCATCACCAAGACTTTGCCGGGAGAGCAGTACGTC.